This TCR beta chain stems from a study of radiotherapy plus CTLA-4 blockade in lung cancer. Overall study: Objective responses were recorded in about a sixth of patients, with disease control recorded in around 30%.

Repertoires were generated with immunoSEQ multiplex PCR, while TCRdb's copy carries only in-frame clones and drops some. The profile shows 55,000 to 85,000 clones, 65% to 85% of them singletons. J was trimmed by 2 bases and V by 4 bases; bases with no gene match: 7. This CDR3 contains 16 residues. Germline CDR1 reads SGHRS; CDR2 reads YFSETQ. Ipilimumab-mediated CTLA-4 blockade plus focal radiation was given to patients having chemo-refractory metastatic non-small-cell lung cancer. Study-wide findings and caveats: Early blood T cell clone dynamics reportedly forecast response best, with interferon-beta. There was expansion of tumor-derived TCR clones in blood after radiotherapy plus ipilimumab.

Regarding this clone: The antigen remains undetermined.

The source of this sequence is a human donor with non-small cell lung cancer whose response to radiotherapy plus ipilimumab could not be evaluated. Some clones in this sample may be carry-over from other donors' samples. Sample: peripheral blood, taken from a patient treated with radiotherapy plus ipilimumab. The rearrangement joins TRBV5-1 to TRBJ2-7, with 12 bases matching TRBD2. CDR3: CASSPTSGGPAYEQYF. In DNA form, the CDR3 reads TGCGCCAGCAGCCCGACTAGCGGGGGTCCCGCCTACGAGCAGTACTTC.